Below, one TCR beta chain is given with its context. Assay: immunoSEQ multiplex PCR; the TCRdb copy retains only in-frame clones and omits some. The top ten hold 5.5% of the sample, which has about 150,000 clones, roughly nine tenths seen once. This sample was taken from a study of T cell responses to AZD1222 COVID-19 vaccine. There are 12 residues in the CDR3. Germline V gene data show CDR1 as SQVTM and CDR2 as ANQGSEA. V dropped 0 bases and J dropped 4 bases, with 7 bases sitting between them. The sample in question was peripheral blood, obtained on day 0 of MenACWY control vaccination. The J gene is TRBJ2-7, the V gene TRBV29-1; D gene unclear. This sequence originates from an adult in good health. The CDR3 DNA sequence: TGCAGCGTTGAAGATCGAGATTACGAGCAGTACTTC. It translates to CSVEDRDYEQYF.